This T cell receptor beta chain was found in a study of graft-versus-host responses after intestinal transplantation. Background on the study: Each recipient received anti-thymocyte globulin induction, then tacrolimus and steroids for around 3 years.

Produced via immunoSEQ multiplex PCR; TCRdb's table is partial and in-frame only. The sample comprises some 39,000 clones, approximately 95% of which are singletons, and less than 0.65% rests with the top ten. Study outcomes and limitations: Among recipient marrow samples, GvH clones were found; some appeared first in ileum or blood. Allografts of patients with graft-donor T cell macrochimerism showed high graft-versus-host to host-versus-graft clone ratios.

With respect to this clone: Its antigen is as yet unknown.

V lost 6 bases and J lost 6; bases outside the gene matches: 0. Germline CDR1 WSHSY, CDR2 SAAADI. CDR3 length: 11 amino acids. The chain has TRBV10-2 and TRBJ2-3; 7 bases match TRBD1. The source is a human donor who was the organ donor for an intestinal transplant. The source material was unstimulated CD8+ T cells sorted from spleen or lymph node cells, sampled before transplant. The CDR3 nucleotides are TGCGCCAGCAGACAGGGGGATACGCAGTATTTT. Translation gives CASRQGDTQYF.